This T cell receptor (beta chain) was sequenced for a study of blood T cell repertoires in COVID-19. Study in general: The study drew acute and convalescent COVID-19 samples from the United States, Italy and Spain.

Authors' analysis steps: Scientists estimated how many nucleated cells there were by amplifying reference gene primers. Profiling relied on immunoSEQ multiplex PCR, and the TCRdb table lists in-frame clones only, not all of them. V and J calls and clone size are as listed in that table; D and trimming were resolved from the DNA. Of a few hundred thousand clones listed, 88% were seen once; the top ten hold approximately 8%. The germline gives CDR1 SGHVS, CDR2 FNYEAQ. The CDR3 length is 16 residues. Trimming at V came to 1 base and at J to 2 bases, leaving 6 bases not matched to a gene. Individuals aged about 18 to 89 years were recruited from approximately 22 US areas. Participants reported their clinical history, and cohort assignment relied on those reports.

This sequence was found in a woman aged 55-69 years who had recovered from COVID-19. This chain links TRBV7-6 with TRBJ2-3; TRBD1 aligns across 7 bases. The sample comprised PBMCs or T cells enriched from blood (not recorded which). The DNA of the CDR3 is TGTGCCAGCAGCTTAGAGGACAGGATTCTCACAGATACGCAGTATTTT. Its translation: CASSLEDRILTDTQYF.